This T cell receptor (beta chain) was sequenced for a study of T cell clones after liver transplantation. Across the whole study: Post-transplant blood was tracked for graft-donor-reactive T cell clones identified in a pre-transplant mixed lymphocyte reaction.

Only in-frame clones appear in the TCRdb table, and some are missing; sequencing was by immunoSEQ multiplex PCR. The data contain 50,000 to 60,000 clones, about 70% of them singletons. General study results and limits: Compared with third party-reactive sequences, donor-reactive ones declined more, independent of withdrawal success.

Deletions cut 6 bases from V and 8 bases from J, with 19 bases between. CDR1 MDHEN and CDR2 SYDVKM come from the germline V gene. The CDR3 contains 14 residues. This clone was observed a few times. The antigen remains unidentified. This sequence was found in a human patient who received a liver transplant. Some T cells may be transferred from the graft donor. The sample in question was CD4+ T cells from blood, obtained at the roughly 15-month timepoint. The chain employs TRBV28 and TRBJ1-2; weak D call: TRBD1 (6 bases). This CDR3 reads CASSLGHSGGGYTF. CDR3 nucleotide sequence: TGTGCCAGCAGCCTAGGCCATAGTGGGGGCGGCTACACCTTC.